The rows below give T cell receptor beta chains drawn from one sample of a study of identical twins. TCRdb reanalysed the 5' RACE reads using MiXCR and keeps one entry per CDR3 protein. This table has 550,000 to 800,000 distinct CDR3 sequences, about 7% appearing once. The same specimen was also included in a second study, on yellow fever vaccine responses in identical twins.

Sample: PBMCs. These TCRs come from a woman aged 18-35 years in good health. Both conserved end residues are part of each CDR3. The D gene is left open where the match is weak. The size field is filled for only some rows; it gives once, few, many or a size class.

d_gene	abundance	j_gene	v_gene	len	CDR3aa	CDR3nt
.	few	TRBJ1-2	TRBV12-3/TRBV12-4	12	CASSFSAGGYTF	TGTGCCAGCAGTTTTTCCGCAGGTGGCTACACCTTC
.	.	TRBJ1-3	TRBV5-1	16	CASSLGPAETGNTIYF	TGCGCCAGCAGCTTGGGGCCGGCCGAAACAGGAAACACCATATATTTT
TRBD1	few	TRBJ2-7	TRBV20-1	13	CSATRDRGDEQYF	TGCAGTGCTACTCGGGACAGGGGGGACGAGCAGTACTTC
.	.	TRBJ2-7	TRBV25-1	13	CASSDALAHEQYF	TGTGCCAGCAGTGATGCGCTAGCCCACGAGCAGTACTTC
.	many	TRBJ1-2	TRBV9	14	CASSAPVVNYGYTF	TGTGCCAGCAGCGCTCCCGTTGTTAACTATGGCTACACCTTC
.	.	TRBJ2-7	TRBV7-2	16	CASSLASGDLTYEQYF	TGTGCCAGCAGCTTAGCCTCAGGGGACTTAACCTACGAGCAGTACTTC
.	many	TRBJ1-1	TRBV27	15	CASSTLRGAGPEAFF	TGTGCCAGCAGTACCCTTCGGGGTGCAGGGCCTGAAGCTTTCTTT
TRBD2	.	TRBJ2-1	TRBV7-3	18	CASSSTPTGLAGQNEQFF	TGTGCCAGCAGCTCTACACCTACGGGACTAGCGGGACAGAATGAGCAGTTCTTC
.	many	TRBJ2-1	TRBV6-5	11	CASGMGNEQFF	TGTGCCAGCGGGATGGGGAATGAGCAGTTCTTC
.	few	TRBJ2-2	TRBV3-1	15	CASSQNRMNTGELFF	TGTGCCAGCAGCCAGAACAGGATGAACACCGGGGAGCTGTTTTTT
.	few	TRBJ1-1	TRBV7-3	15	CASSRDGASNTEAFF	TGTGCCAGCAGTAGAGATGGGGCGTCGAACACTGAAGCTTTCTTT
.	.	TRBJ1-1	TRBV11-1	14	CASSLGPGGTEAFF	TGTGCCAGCAGCTTAGGACCGGGGGGTACTGAAGCTTTCTTT
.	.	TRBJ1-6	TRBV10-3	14	CAISESSYNSPLHF	TGTGCCATCAGCGAGAGCTCCTATAATTCACCCCTCCACTTT
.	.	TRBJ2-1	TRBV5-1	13	CASSFPRDHEQFF	TGCGCCAGCAGCTTTCCCAGGGACCATGAGCAGTTCTTC
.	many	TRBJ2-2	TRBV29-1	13	CSVGSINTGELFF	TGCAGCGTTGGATCCATAAACACCGGGGAGCTGTTTTTT
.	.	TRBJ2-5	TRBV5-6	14	CASSLGLRQETQYF	TGTGCCAGCAGCTTGGGACTTCGCCAAGAGACCCAGTACTTC
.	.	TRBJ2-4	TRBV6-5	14	CASSYSHSGDIQHF	TGTGCCAGCAGTTACTCGCACTCCGGGGACATTCAGCACTTC
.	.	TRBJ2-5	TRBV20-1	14	CSATGYRYQETQYF	TGCAGTGCTACAGGGTATCGATACCAAGAGACCCAGTACTTC
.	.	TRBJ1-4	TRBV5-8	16	CASSLGSAGINEKLFF	TGTGCCAGCAGCTTGGGATCGGCCGGGATCAATGAAAAACTGTTTTTT
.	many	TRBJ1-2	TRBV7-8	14	CASSPEHLNYGYTF	TGTGCCAGCAGCCCGGAACACCTTAACTATGGCTACACCTTC
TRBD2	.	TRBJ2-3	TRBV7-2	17	CASSLGGGGTRGYTQYF	TGTGCCAGCAGCTTAGGGGGCGGAGGGACTAGAGGATATACGCAGTATTTT
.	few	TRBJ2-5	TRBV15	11	CATSGQETQYF	TGTGCCACCAGCGGCCAAGAGACCCAGTACTTC
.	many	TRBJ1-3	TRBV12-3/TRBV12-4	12	CAIAGSGNTIYF	TGTGCCATCGCAGGGAGCGGAAACACCATATATTTT
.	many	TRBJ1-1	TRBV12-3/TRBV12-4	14	CASSFSGMNTEAFF	TGTGCCAGCAGTTTTTCCGGTATGAACACTGAAGCTTTCTTT
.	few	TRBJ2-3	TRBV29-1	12	CSDLIQGTTQYF	TGCAGCGACTTGATCCAGGGTACAACGCAGTATTTT
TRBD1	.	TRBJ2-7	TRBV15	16	CATSRVRGTGGYEQYF	TGTGCCACCAGCAGAGTAAGGGGGACAGGGGGTTACGAGCAGTACTTC
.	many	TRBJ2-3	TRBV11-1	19	CASSSLGSGYVPLTDTQYF	TGTGCCAGCAGCTCACTGGGCTCGGGTTACGTGCCCCTCACAGATACGCAGTATTTT
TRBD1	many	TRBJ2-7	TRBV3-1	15	CASSQDGTGPVEQYF	TGTGCCAGCAGCCAAGATGGGACAGGGCCGGTCGAGCAGTACTTC
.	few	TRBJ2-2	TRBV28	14	CATSWQTTTGELFF	TGTGCCACCTCGTGGCAGACTACCACCGGGGAGCTGTTTTTT
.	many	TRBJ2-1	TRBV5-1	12	CASSPTGVEQFF	TGCGCCAGCAGCCCCACGGGAGTTGAGCAGTTCTTC
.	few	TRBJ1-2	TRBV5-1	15	CASSPKVTGNYGYTF	TGCGCCAGCAGCCCTAAGGTGACAGGCAACTATGGCTACACCTTC
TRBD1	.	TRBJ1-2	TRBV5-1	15	CASSSQGTGYYGYTF	TGCGCCAGCAGCTCGCAGGGGACAGGCTACTATGGCTACACCTTC
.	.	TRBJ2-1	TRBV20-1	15	CSARGPRKGLGEQFF	TGCAGTGCTAGGGGCCCGAGGAAGGGATTAGGTGAGCAGTTCTTC
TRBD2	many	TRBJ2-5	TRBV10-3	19	CAISGSGTSGSYVQETQYF	TGTGCCATCAGTGGTTCCGGGACTAGCGGGAGTTATGTCCAAGAGACCCAGTACTTC
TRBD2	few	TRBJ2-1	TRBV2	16	CASRGLAGAPYNEQFF	TGTGCCAGCAGGGGACTAGCGGGAGCCCCCTACAATGAGCAGTTCTTC
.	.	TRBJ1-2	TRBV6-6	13	CASSFKGVDGYTF	TGTGCCAGCAGTTTTAAGGGGGTGGATGGCTACACCTTC
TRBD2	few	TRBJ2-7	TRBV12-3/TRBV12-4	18	CASSYRTSGLGLDYEQYF	TGTGCCAGCAGTTACCGGACTAGCGGCCTAGGGCTGGACTACGAGCAGTACTTC
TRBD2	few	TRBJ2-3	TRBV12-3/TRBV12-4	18	CASSPRLAGGPSTDTQYF	TGTGCCAGCAGTCCCCGACTAGCGGGAGGACCTAGCACAGATACGCAGTATTTT
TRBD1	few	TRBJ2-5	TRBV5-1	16	CASSLAGTGGQETQYF	TGCGCCAGCAGCTTGGCCGGGACAGGGGGGCAAGAGACCCAGTACTTC
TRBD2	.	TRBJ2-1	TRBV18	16	CASSPSEASGGYEQFF	TGTGCCAGCTCACCGTCGGAGGCTAGCGGGGGCTATGAGCAGTTCTTC
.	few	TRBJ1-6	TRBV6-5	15	CASSYGPRANSPLHF	TGTGCCAGCAGTTACGGACCTCGTGCCAATTCACCCCTCCACTTT
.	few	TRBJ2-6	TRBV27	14	CASSEYSGANVLTF	TGTGCCAGCAGCGAGTACTCTGGGGCCAACGTCCTGACTTTC
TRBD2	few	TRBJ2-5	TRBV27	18	CASSKSTNLAGGRETQYF	TGTGCCAGCAGCAAATCCACCAATCTAGCGGGGGGAAGAGAGACCCAGTACTTC
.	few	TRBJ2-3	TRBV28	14	CASRALDRPDTQYF	TGTGCCAGCAGGGCCCTGGACCGGCCAGATACGCAGTATTTT
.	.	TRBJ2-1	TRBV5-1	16	CASKSLPGSSYNEQFF	TGCGCCAGCAAATCCCTCCCTGGGAGCTCCTACAATGAGCAGTTCTTC
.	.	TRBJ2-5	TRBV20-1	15	CSASRSGGLGETQYF	TGCAGTGCTAGCCGGTCTGGGGGCTTGGGGGAGACCCAGTACTTC
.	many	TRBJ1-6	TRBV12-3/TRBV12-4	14	CASSKNSYNSPLHF	TGTGCCAGCAGTAAGAACTCCTATAATTCACCCCTCCACTTT
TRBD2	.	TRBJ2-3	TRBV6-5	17	CASSFSLAGESTDTQYF	TGTGCCAGCAGTTTCTCCTTAGCGGGGGAGAGCACAGATACGCAGTATTTT
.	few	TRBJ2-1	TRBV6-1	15	CATATRRGGRNEQFF	TGTGCCACTGCGACGAGGAGGGGGGGTAGGAATGAGCAGTTCTTC
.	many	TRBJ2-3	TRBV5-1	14	CASSLSQASDTQYF	TGCGCCAGCAGCTTGAGCCAAGCCTCAGATACGCAGTATTTT
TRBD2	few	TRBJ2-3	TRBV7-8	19	CASSLVVAGGPLGTDTQYF	TGTGCCAGCAGCTTAGTGGTAGCGGGAGGCCCGCTCGGCACAGATACGCAGTATTTT
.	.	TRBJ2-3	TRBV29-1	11	CSVYSGDRQYF	TGCAGCGTTTACTCGGGAGATAGGCAGTATTTT
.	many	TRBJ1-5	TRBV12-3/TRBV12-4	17	CASSLGQGPGEFQPQHF	TGTGCCAGCAGTTTAGGGCAGGGGCCCGGGGAGTTTCAGCCCCAGCATTTT
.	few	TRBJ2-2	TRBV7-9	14	CASSTQTGPGELFF	TGTGCCAGCAGCACCCAGACAGGTCCCGGGGAGCTGTTTTTT